One sample yielded the 16 T cell receptor beta chains listed below, sequenced in a study of T cell responses to AZD1222 COVID-19 vaccine. Measured with immunoSEQ multiplex PCR; TCRdb has only the in-frame clones, and not every one. The sample carries about 140,000 clones, about 92% recorded once. Sequenced here: peripheral blood, sampled 28 days after the second AZD1222 dose. The receptors stem from an adult who received the AZD1222 COVID-19 vaccine.

The chain uses TRBV13 and TRBJ1-1; D unresolved. The CDR3 totals 11 residues. The V and J ends lost 5 bases and 2 bases respectively, with 3 bases between them. Germline V gives CDR1 PRHDT, CDR2 FYEKMQ (reference sequence). The CDR3 coding sequence is TGTGCCAGCAGCGCCAACACTGAAGCTTTCTTT. Its protein is CASSANTEAFF.

The rearrangement uses TRBV10-3 and TRBJ1-3; the D is unclear. Germline assignment: CDR1 ENHRY and CDR2 SYGVKD. There are 15 residues in the CDR3. V lost 5 bases and J 2 bases, leaving 13 bases between the germline ends. CDR3 sequence (DNA): TGTGCCATCAGTAGCCGTGAGGTAGCTGGAAACACCATATATTTT. It is translated as CAISSREVAGNTIYF.

The chain carries TRBV15 and TRBJ2-1; D possibly corresponds to TRBD1 (6 bases). Germline V gives CDR1 LNHNV, CDR2 YYDKDF (reference sequence). V lost 2 bases and J 3 bases, leaving 26 bases between the germline ends. CDR3 size: 20 residues. This chain's CDR3 is CATSRSNPHRVQTLYNEQFF. Here the CDR3 DNA reads TGTGCCACCAGCAGATCCAACCCGCACAGGGTCCAAACCCTCTACAATGAGCAGTTCTTC.

The rearrangement uses TRBV30 and TRBJ2-1; D gene uncertain. In germline, CDR1 is GTSNPN, CDR2 SVGIG (reference sequence). This CDR3 spans 12 amino acids. The ends were cut back, 3 bases at V and 2 bases at J, with 5 bases in the middle. In DNA form, the CDR3 reads TGTGCCTGGAGACGGACCTACAATGAGCAGTTCTTC. Translation: CAWRRTYNEQFF.

In this sample, this clone turned up a few times. The rearrangement joins TRBV28 to TRBJ1-5; D is uncertain. V lost 0 bases to trimming and J lost 2 bases, with 14 bases between them. The CDR3 spans 17 residues. Germline lookup yields CDR1 MDHEN and CDR2 SYDVKM. The CDR3 nucleotides read TGTGCCAGCAGTTTATGGGGCGGCTCCGTGGGCAATCAGCCCCAGCATTTT. Its translation is CASSLWGGSVGNQPQHF.

The chain links TRBV6-5 to TRBJ2-1, with TRBD1 identical over 9 bases. The germline V gene has CDR1 MNHEY and CDR2 SVGAGI. V was clipped by 0 bases and J by 3 bases; unmatched bases: 3. The CDR3 spans 16 residues. CDR3 loop: CASSYSGQGIYNEQFF. CDR3 coding DNA: TGTGCCAGCAGTTACTCGGGACAGGGCATCTACAATGAGCAGTTCTTC.

The chain recombines TRBV2 with TRBJ2-1; 7 positions match TRBD1. The germline gives CDR1 SNHLY, CDR2 FYNNEI. The CDR3 consists of 14 residues. V gave up 5 bases and J gave up 6 bases; unmatched junction bases: 7. The CDR3 loop reads CASSLATGSNEQFF. For the CDR3, the DNA is TGTGCCAGCAGTTTAGCGACAGGGTCCAATGAGCAGTTCTTC.

V usage is TRBV3-1 (or the pseudogene TRBV3-2) and J usage is TRBJ2-7; 11 nucleotides match TRBD1. Trimming at V came to 8 bases and at J to 4 bases, leaving 10 bases not matched to a gene. The CDR3 contains 15 residues. In germline, CDR1 is LGHDT, CDR2 YNNKEL (reference sequence). Here the CDR3 reads CASEGGQGAWYEQYF. As DNA, the CDR3 is TGTGCCAGCGAGGGAGGACAGGGGGCATGGTACGAGCAGTACTTC.

The chain employs TRBV4-1 and TRBJ2-7; D not certain. The CDR3 covers 15 residues. The germline V gene encodes CDR1 MGHRA and CDR2 YSYEKL. V shed 1 base and J shed 3 bases, with 13 bases lying between them. CDR3 protein: CASSQGAVGSYEQYF. The CDR3 DNA follows: TGCGCCAGCAGCCAAGGGGCGGTTGGTAGCTACGAGCAGTACTTC.

V is TRBV7-8 and J is TRBJ2-1; 9 nucleotides line up with TRBD2. Germline CDR1 reads SGHVS; CDR2 reads FQNEAQ. Trimming removed 5 bases from V and 8 bases from J; junction bases left unmatched: 13. The CDR3 has 16 amino acids. CDR3 amino acids: CASSPPGSGSRDEQFF. CDR3 nucleotide sequence: TGTGCCAGCAGCCCCCCGGGTAGCGGGAGTCGGGATGAGCAGTTCTTC.

This chain connects TRBV5-5 to TRBJ1-2; perhaps TRBD1 as D (5 bases). The CDR3 sequence is 15 residues long. Trimming cost V 2 bases and J 4 bases, with 15 bases left between them. Germline V gene sequence: CDR1 SGHKS, CDR2 YYEKEE (reference sequence). The CDR3 region has the DNA TGTGCCAGCAGCTTTGGACACCCAAGGGGCTATGGCTACACCTTC. Translated, it gives CASSFGHPRGYGYTF.

This clone has a handful of counts. This chain connects TRBV14 to TRBJ1-6, with D possibly being TRBD1 (5 bases). Trimming pared 1 base from V and 11 bases from J, leaving 9 bases between. This CDR3 is built from 13 residues. Germline V gives CDR1 SGHDN, CDR2 FVKESK. CDR3 in DNA: TGTGCCAGCAGCCAAGTTCAGGGAGCACCCCTCCACTTT. Its protein product is CASSQVQGAPLHF.

The chain couples TRBV28 to TRBJ2-1; no clear D. Trimming pared 2 bases from V and 5 bases from J, leaving 4 bases between. There are 12 residues in the CDR3. CDR1 is MDHEN, CDR2 SYDVKM, per germline. CDR3 nucleotide sequence: TGTGCCAGCAGTTTAGAACACAATGAGCAGTTCTTC. It translates to CASSLEHNEQFF.

V and J are TRBV18 and TRBJ2-7; 7 bases are shared with TRBD2. The CDR3 is made up of 13 amino acids. Germline V gene sequence: CDR1 KGHSH, CDR2 LQKENI. The ends lost 2 bases at V and 4 bases at J; junction bases unmatched: 2. For the CDR3, the DNA is TGTGCCAGCTCACCAGGGACTAAATACGAGCAGTACTTC. Translating it yields CASSPGTKYEQYF.

This clone was seen only a few times. The rearrangement joins TRBV18 to TRBJ2-1, with 8 positions matching TRBD1. Germline lookup yields CDR1 KGHSH and CDR2 LQKENI. The CDR3 sequence is 16 residues long. V lost 4 bases, J lost 5 bases, and 10 bases stayed unmatched. The chain's CDR3 is CASSRTGTGLNNEQFF. CDR3 sequence (DNA): TGTGCCAGCTCACGGACCGGGACAGGCCTAAACAATGAGCAGTTCTTC.

The chain uses TRBV2 and TRBJ2-5; D might be TRBD2 (5 bases). Trimming shortened V by 2 bases and J by 3 bases, and 7 bases separated the two germline ends. Looked up from germline, CDR1 is SNHLY and CDR2 is FYNNEI. This CDR3 comprises 13 residues. The chain's CDR3 is CASSERREETQYF. CDR3 coding DNA: TGTGCCAGCAGTGAAAGGCGGGAAGAGACCCAGTACTTC.